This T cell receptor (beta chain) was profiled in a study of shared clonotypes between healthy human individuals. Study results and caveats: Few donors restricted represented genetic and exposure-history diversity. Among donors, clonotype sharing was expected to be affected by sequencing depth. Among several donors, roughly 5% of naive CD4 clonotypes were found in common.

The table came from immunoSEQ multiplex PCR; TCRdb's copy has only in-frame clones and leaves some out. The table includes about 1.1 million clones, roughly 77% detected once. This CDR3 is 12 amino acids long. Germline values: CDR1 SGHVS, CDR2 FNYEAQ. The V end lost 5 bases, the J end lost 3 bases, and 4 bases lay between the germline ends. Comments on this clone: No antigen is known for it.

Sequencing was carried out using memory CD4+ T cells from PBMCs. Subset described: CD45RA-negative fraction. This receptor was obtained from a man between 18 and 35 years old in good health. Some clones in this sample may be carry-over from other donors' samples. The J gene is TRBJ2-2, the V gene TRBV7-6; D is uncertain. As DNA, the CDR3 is TGTGCCAGCAGCCGAGACACCGGGGAGCTGTTTTTT. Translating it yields CASSRDTGELFF.